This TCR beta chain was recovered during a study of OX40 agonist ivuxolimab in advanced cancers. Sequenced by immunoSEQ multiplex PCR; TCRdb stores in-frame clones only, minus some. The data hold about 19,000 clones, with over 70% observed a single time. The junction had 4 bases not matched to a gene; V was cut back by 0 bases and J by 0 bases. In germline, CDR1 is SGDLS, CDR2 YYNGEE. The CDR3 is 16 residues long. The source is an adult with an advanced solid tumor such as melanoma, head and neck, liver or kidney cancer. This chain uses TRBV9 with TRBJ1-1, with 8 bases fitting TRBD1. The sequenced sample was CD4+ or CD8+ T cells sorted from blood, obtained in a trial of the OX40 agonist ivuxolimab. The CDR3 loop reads CASSVGGTGMNTEAFF. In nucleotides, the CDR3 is TGTGCCAGCAGCGTAGGTGGGACAGGAATGAACACTGAAGCTTTCTTT.